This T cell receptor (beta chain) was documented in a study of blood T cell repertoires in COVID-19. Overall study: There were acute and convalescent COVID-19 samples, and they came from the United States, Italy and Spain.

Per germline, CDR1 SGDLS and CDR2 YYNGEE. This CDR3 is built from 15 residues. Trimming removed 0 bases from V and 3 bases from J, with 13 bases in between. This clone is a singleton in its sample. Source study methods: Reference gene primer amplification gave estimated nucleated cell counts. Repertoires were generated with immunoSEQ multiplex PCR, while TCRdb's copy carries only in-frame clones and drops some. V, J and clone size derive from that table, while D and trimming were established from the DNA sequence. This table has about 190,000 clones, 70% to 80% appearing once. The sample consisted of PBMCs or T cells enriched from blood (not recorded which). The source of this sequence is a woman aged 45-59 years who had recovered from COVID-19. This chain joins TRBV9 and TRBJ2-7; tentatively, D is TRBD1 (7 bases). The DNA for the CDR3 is TGTGCCAGCAGCGTAGCGGGGGACAGCATCTACGAGCAGTACTTC. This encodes CASSVAGDSIYEQYF.